The 24 T cell receptor beta chains below come from one sample, sequenced in a study of beta chain features in type 1 diabetes. Expressed TCRB transcripts were sequenced because the isolated RNA had all been reverse transcribed beforehand. TCRdb's copy holds only in-frame clones and misses some; the assay was immunoSEQ multiplex PCR. The profile shows fewer than 900,000 clones, about a sixth of them singletons. The sample was naive CD4+ T cells from blood. The receptors stem from a woman aged 18-29 years in good health.

This chain links TRBV20-1 with TRBJ1-5, with D hard to call. Germline loops: CDR1 DFQATT, CDR2 SNEGSKA (reference sequence). The CDR3 sequence is 10 residues long. V lost 7 bases, J lost 10 bases, and 11 bases lay in between. CDR3 in amino acids: CSGKRAPQHF. CDR3 coding DNA: TGCAGTGGGAAGCGGGCTCCCCAGCATTTT.

The rearrangement joins TRBV5-1 to TRBJ2-1; TRBD2 is a possible D gene (6 bases). V was shortened by 2 bases and J by 4 bases, with 13 bases between the two germline ends. Per germline, CDR1 SGHRS and CDR2 YFSETQ. The CDR3 is 15 residues long. CDR3 amino acids: CASSFSRRDYNEQFF. The DNA for the CDR3 is TGCGCCAGCAGCTTTTCTCGGCGGGATTACAATGAGCAGTTCTTC.

This clone came up a few times. This sequence joins TRBV18 and TRBJ2-1; D might be TRBD1 or TRBD2, each matching 5 bases. This CDR3 spans 15 amino acids. V gave up 1 base and J gave up 6 bases, with 13 bases separating them. Germline assignment: CDR1 KGHSH and CDR2 LQKENI. CDR3 nucleotide sequence: TGTGCCAGCTCACCACAAGGGGTAGAGGGCAATGAGCAGTTCTTC. It is translated as CASSPQGVEGNEQFF.

This clone was observed a handful of times. The chain uses TRBV21-1 and TRBJ1-5. TRBV21-1 is termed a pseudogene. The CDR3 loop spans 14 amino acids. The CDR3 region has the DNA TGTGCCAGCACCCCTGGGGGGCAGGATCAGCCCCAGCATTTT. It encodes CASTPGGQDQPQHF.

This clone was seen more than once but under ten times. This chain connects TRBV18 to TRBJ2-1; either TRBD1 or TRBD2 may supply D (5 bases each). The CDR3 consists of 13 residues. Germline CDR1 is KGHSH and CDR2 is LQKENI. Between the trimmed V and J ends, which lost 6 bases and 8 bases, there was a span of 14 bases. In DNA form, the CDR3 reads TGTGCCAGCTCGTACACTAGGGACCATGAGCAGTTCTTC. Protein sequence: CASSYTRDHEQFF.

This clone has more than one count but fewer than ten. CDR3 sequence reads: CAISELDQGGQPQHF. The CDR3 DNA reads TGTGCCATCAGTGAACTAGATCAGGGAGGTCAGCCCCAGCATTTT. V is TRBV10-3 and J is TRBJ1-5, with a weak D call TRBD1 (5 bases). Germline CDR1 and CDR2: ENHRY and SYGVKD. The V gene lost 3 bases and the J gene lost 6 bases, with 15 bases spanning the gap. The CDR3 runs 15 residues.

This clone has a handful of counts. The chain is built from TRBV11-2 and TRBJ2-7; D ambiguous. Germline loops: CDR1 SGHAT, CDR2 FQNNGV. With 1 base removed from V and 4 bases from J, the gap between germline ends came to 11 bases. The CDR3 has 14 residues. For the CDR3, the DNA is TGTGCCAGCAGCTTAGGTCAACACCGTTACGAGCAGTACTTC. Its protein product is CASSLGQHRYEQYF.

This clone has only a few counts. The rearrangement links TRBV6-1 to TRBJ1-4; TRBD1 matches 7 bases. This CDR3 has 14 residues. The V and J ends lost 6 bases and 7 bases, in that order; junction bases with no gene match: 8. Germline values: CDR1 MNHNS, CDR2 SASEGT. The CDR3 reads CASRLDRWGEKLFF. Written as DNA, the CDR3 is TGTGCCAGCAGACTGGACAGGTGGGGTGAAAAACTGTTTTTT.

In its sample, this clone was seen a few times. The rearrangement uses TRBV5-1 and TRBJ1-1; no firm D call. The germline CDR1 and CDR2 sequences are SGHRS and YFSETQ. The CDR3 sequence is 16 residues long. V was clipped by 0 bases and J by 0 bases, with 12 bases between them. The CDR3 bases are TGCGCCAGCAGCTTGGCCTCGGGTAGAATGAACACTGAAGCTTTCTTT. Amino acids: CASSLASGRMNTEAFF.

The genes are TRBV9 and TRBJ1-6; the match to TRBD1 covers 7 bases. The CDR3 has 15 residues. Trimming took 3 bases from V and 10 from J; bases not matched to a gene: 10. Germline CDR1 SGDLS, CDR2 YYNGEE. The CDR3 nucleotides read TGTGCCAGCAGCGCCACCGGGACAGTAATATCACCCCTCCACTTT. This translates into CASSATGTVISPLHF.

The V and J genes are TRBV20-1 and TRBJ1-2; D is unresolved. Between the trimmed V and J ends, which lost 6 bases and 9 bases, there was a span of 5 bases. The CDR3 sequence is 8 residues long. CDR1 and CDR2 from the germline V gene are DFQATT and SNEGSKA (reference sequence). CDR3 coding DNA: TGCAGTGCCACCAGCTACACCTTC. This sequence encodes CSATSYTF.

The J gene is TRBJ1-1, the V gene TRBV7-2, with D possibly TRBD1 on 5 matching bases. The CDR3 totals 15 residues. Germline V CDR1 and CDR2: SGHTA, FQGNSA. The V gene lost 5 bases and the J gene lost 6 bases, with 19 bases spanning the gap. The CDR3 sequence is CASSPHSGRAAEAFF. The CDR3 DNA reads TGTGCCAGCAGCCCCCATTCGGGCAGGGCCGCTGAAGCTTTCTTT.

This clone came up a few times. The V gene is TRBV7-3, the J gene TRBJ2-1; D is ambiguous. Germline V gives CDR1 SGHTA, CDR2 FQGTGA. V was trimmed by 2 bases and J by 6 bases, leaving 8 bases between them. The CDR3 is 13 amino acids. CDR3 loop: CASSLLSSNEQFF. DNA for the CDR3: TGTGCCAGCAGCTTATTATCAAGCAATGAGCAGTTCTTC.

This clone was seen only once. The DNA for the CDR3 is TGTGCCAGCAGTTACACCGGGAGCGCTAGCACAGATACGCAGTATTTT. It specifies CASSYTGSASTDTQYF. This chain uses TRBV6-5 with TRBJ2-3; perhaps TRBD2 as D (6 bases). V lost 2 bases to trimming and J lost 0 bases, with 12 bases between them. CDR3 length equals 16 residues. Germline loops: CDR1 MNHEY, CDR2 SVGAGI.

CDR3 region: CASSSRGRAGELFF. In DNA, the CDR3 is TGTGCCAGCAGTTCCCGCGGTAGGGCCGGGGAGCTGTTTTTT. The rearrangement uses TRBV6-6 and TRBJ2-2; D call uncertain. CDR1 is MNHNY and CDR2 is SVGAGI in the germline V gene (reference sequence). V was cut by 4 bases and J by 6 bases, with 12 bases left in between. The CDR3 has 14 amino acids.

This clone has only a few counts. CDR3 amino acids: CASTYLTGAFF. The DNA of the CDR3 is TGTGCCAGCACCTACCTCACCGGGGCTTTCTTT. The gene calls are TRBV6-6 and TRBJ1-1; unclear D gene. The CDR3 has 11 residues. V was shortened by 7 bases and J by 11 bases, with 14 bases between the two germline ends. CDR1 is MNHNY and CDR2 is SVGAGI in the germline V gene (reference sequence).

The chain is built from TRBV7-8 and TRBJ2-3; D not certain. In germline, CDR1 is SGHVS, CDR2 FQNEAQ. The CDR3 extends over 14 amino acids. V was trimmed by 1 base and J by 1 base, leaving 6 bases between them. The CDR3 DNA sequence: TGTGCCAGCAGCTTAGGACCGGGCACAGATACGCAGTATTTT. Its protein is CASSLGPGTDTQYF. Variable domain in full (rest from reference TRBV7-8 and TRBJ2-3): GAGVSQSPRYKVAKRGQDVALRCDPISGHVSLFWYQQALGQGPEFLTYFQNEAQLDKSGLPSDRFFAERPEGSVSTLKIQRTQQEDSAVYLCASSLGPGTDTQYFGPGTRLTVL.

The chain employs TRBV18 and TRBJ2-1, with D possibly matching TRBD1 (5 bases). The germline CDR1 and CDR2 sequences are KGHSH and LQKENI. The CDR3 is 16 amino acids. With 1 base removed from V and 6 bases from J, the gap between germline ends came to 16 bases. CDR3 loop: CASSPQTRPQGNEQFF. The CDR3 DNA is TGTGCCAGCTCACCACAGACCCGTCCTCAGGGCAATGAGCAGTTCTTC.

This clone was detected a few times. The rearrangement links TRBV7-2 to TRBJ2-1; 8 bases line up with TRBD2. Trimming removed 4 bases from V and 0 bases from J; junction bases left unmatched: 5. This CDR3 is 16 amino acids long. Germline V gene lookup returns CDR1 SGHTA and CDR2 FQGNSA. CDR3 residues: CASSSIAGLSYNEQFF. CDR3 nucleotide sequence: TGTGCCAGCAGCTCCATAGCGGGACTCTCCTACAATGAGCAGTTCTTC.

This clone was counted only a few times. This chain connects TRBV18 to TRBJ2-6; D gene ambiguous. V was trimmed by 2 bases and J by 2 bases, leaving 10 bases between them. Germline CDR1 and CDR2: KGHSH and LQKENI. The CDR3 has 16 residues. The chain's CDR3 is CASSPTARPGANVLTF. The CDR3 region has the DNA TGTGCCAGCTCACCAACAGCCAGACCTGGGGCCAACGTCCTGACTTTC.

V usage is TRBV6-1 and J usage is TRBJ2-7; the D gene is possibly TRBD2 (6 bases). Per germline, CDR1 MNHNS and CDR2 SASEGT. This CDR3 has 13 residues. Trimming removed 6 bases from V and 3 bases from J, with 12 bases in between. CDR3 loop: CASRGTGSYEQYF. The CDR3, as DNA: TGTGCCAGCAGAGGGACTGGAAGCTACGAGCAGTACTTC.

CDR3 region: CAIGGTSGYNEQFF. The CDR3 DNA is TGTGCCATCGGCGGGACTAGCGGTTACAATGAGCAGTTCTTC. This chain uses TRBV10-3 with TRBJ2-1, with 11 bases matching TRBD2. CDR1 and CDR2 from the germline V gene are ENHRY and SYGVKD. The CDR3 extends over 14 amino acids. Trimming removed 8 bases from V and 4 bases from J; junction bases left unmatched: 4.

The sample holds a few counts of this clone. The rearrangement joins TRBV11-1 to TRBJ2-7; D tentatively reads TRBD1 or TRBD2 (5 bases each). The CDR3 runs 16 residues. V dropped 0 bases and J dropped 3 bases, with 15 bases sitting between them. Germline CDR1 and CDR2: SGHAT and FQDESV (reference sequence). The CDR3 DNA reads as TGTGCCAGCAGCTTAGCGGTGGGGCAGGGAGACTACGAGCAGTACTTC. This gives the protein CASSLAVGQGDYEQYF. Variable domain in full (rest from reference TRBV11-1 and TRBJ2-7): EAEVAQSPRYKITEKSQAVAFWCDPISGHATLYWYRQILGQGPELLVQFQDESVVDDSQLPKDRFSAERLKGVDSTLKIQPAELGDSAMYLCASSLAVGQGDYEQYFGPGTRLTVT.

On this clone itself: The sample holds other DNA sequences that translate to the same CDR3. The V gene is TRBV5-4, the J gene TRBJ2-5; D remains unclear. This CDR3 comprises 14 residues. Germline V CDR1 and CDR2: SGHNT, YYREEE (reference sequence). V was shortened by 0 bases and J by 2 bases, with 8 bases between the two germline ends. CDR3 sequence: CASSLVSQQETQYF. In nucleotides, the CDR3 is TGTGCCAGCAGCTTGGTATCACAGCAAGAGACCCAGTACTTC.